The 32 T cell receptor beta chains below all came from one sample that was sequenced in a study of cytomegalovirus exposure and HLA in healthy donors. TCRdb keeps only in-frame clones here, not all; method: immunoSEQ multiplex PCR. This sample carries about 120,000 clones, 70% to 90% of them seen once, and the ten largest clones take around 6%. Sequenced: PBMCs. The origin of the receptors is a woman younger than 35 in good health and CMV-seropositive.

The chain carries TRBV13 and TRBJ1-2; no clear D gene. V lost 4 bases and J lost 2, with 8 bases in between. The germline V gene has CDR1 PRHDT and CDR2 FYEKMQ (reference sequence). This CDR3 region has 13 residues. CDR3 loop: CASSSSGNYGYTF. The CDR3 nucleotides are TGTGCCAGCAGCTCCTCGGGGAACTATGGCTACACCTTC. Looking up the rest from reference TRBV13 and TRBJ1-2 gives the full variable domain: AAGVIQSPRHLIKEKRETATLKCYPIPRHDTVYWYQQGPGQDPQFLISFYEKMQSDKGSIPDRFSAQQFSDYHSELNMSSLELGDSALYFCASSSSGNYGYTFGSGTRLTVV.

This sequence joins TRBV6-6 and TRBJ1-5, with D unclear. The germline V gene has CDR1 MNHNY and CDR2 SVGAGI (reference sequence). The CDR3 length is 15 residues. Trimming left V 7 bases short and J 4 bases short, with 17 bases between. The CDR3 protein is CASTSLTLSNQPQHF. DNA for the CDR3: TGTGCCAGCACCTCCTTGACACTTTCGAATCAGCCCCAGCATTTT.

V is TRBV6-1 and J is TRBJ2-5; 8 bases are a match to TRBD1. Trimming removed 4 bases from V and 2 bases from J; junction bases left unmatched: 6. Looked up from germline, CDR1 is MNHNS and CDR2 is SASEGT. This CDR3 comprises 15 residues. This CDR3 is CASSVAGTGQETQYF. The CDR3 DNA reads TGTGCCAGCAGTGTTGCCGGGACAGGTCAAGAGACCCAGTACTTC.

This sequence joins TRBV9 and TRBJ2-3, with unresolved D. CDR3 length: 12 residues. V was trimmed by 4 bases and J by 6 bases, leaving 9 bases between them. Looked up from germline, CDR1 is SGDLS and CDR2 is YYNGEE. As DNA, the CDR3 is TGTGCCAGCAGCCCTCCCCTTGATACGCAGTATTTT. Protein sequence: CASSPPLDTQYF.

This clone was observed a single time. The chain employs TRBV7-9 and TRBJ2-1; D is perhaps TRBD2 (5 bases). CDR3 length equals 16 residues. The V and J ends lost 5 bases and 3 bases respectively, with 17 bases between them. Germline loops: CDR1 SEHNR, CDR2 FQNEAQ (reference sequence). For the CDR3, the DNA is TGTGCCAGCAGCGCCAGAGGAGCGGCCAACTACAATGAGCAGTTCTTC. Translated, it gives CASSARGAANYNEQFF.

The chain uses TRBV9 and TRBJ2-1, with TRBD2 matching 7 bases. J was trimmed by 0 bases and V by 3 bases; bases with no gene match: 3. Germline V CDR1 and CDR2: SGDLS, YYNGEE. The CDR3 spans 15 residues. CDR3 nucleotides: TGTGCCAGCAGCGCATCGGGGGGCTCCTACAATGAGCAGTTCTTC. Translation gives CASSASGGSYNEQFF.

The J gene is TRBJ2-7, the V gene TRBV19; D is perhaps TRBD1 (6 bases). Germline V gene data show CDR1 as LNHDA and CDR2 as SQIVND (reference sequence). V was clipped by 5 bases and J by 3 bases, with 23 bases between them. The CDR3 is 17 residues long. CDR3: CASSYRSYEGGNYEQYF. For the CDR3, the DNA is TGTGCCAGTAGTTACAGGTCCTACGAAGGGGGTAACTACGAGCAGTACTTC.

This chain uses TRBV6-5 with TRBJ2-1; a possible D gene is TRBD1 (6 bases). The CDR3 sequence is 15 residues long. The germline gives CDR1 MNHEY, CDR2 SVGAGI. The germline V and J ends were trimmed by 0 bases and 7 bases, with 13 bases remaining between them. The CDR3 sequence: CASSYSPGVGNEQFF. In nucleotides, the CDR3 is TGTGCCAGCAGTTACTCGCCAGGGGTGGGGAATGAGCAGTTCTTC.

This clone occurred once. The V gene is TRBV9, the J gene TRBJ1-2, with D possibly TRBD1 on 6 matching bases. From germline, CDR1 is SGDLS and CDR2 YYNGEE. Trimming pared 2 bases from V and 7 bases from J, leaving 15 bases between. There are 14 residues in the CDR3. The CDR3, as DNA: TGTGCCAGCAGCGTTTATCTACAGGGAAGTGGCTACACCTTC. Protein: CASSVYLQGSGYTF. Using reference TRBV9 and TRBJ1-2 for the parts outside the CDR3, the full variable domain is DSGVTQTPKHLITATGQRVTLRCSPRSGDLSVYWYQQSLDQGLQFLIQYYNGEERAKGNILERFSAQQFPDLHSELNLSSLELGDSALYFCASSVYLQGSGYTFGSGTRLTVV.

The chain recombines TRBV29-1 with TRBJ2-1, with a possible D match to TRBD2 (5 bases). Germline-derived CDR1 and CDR2 are SQVTM and ANQGSEA. V was shortened by 7 bases and J by 7 bases, with 14 bases between the two germline ends. There are 12 residues in the CDR3. CDR3 protein: CSAAPPGNEQFF. The CDR3 DNA sequence: TGCAGCGCAGCCCCTCCGGGGAATGAGCAGTTCTTC.

The V call is TRBV27, the J call TRBJ1-1; no reliable D call. The CDR3 runs to 13 residues. Trimming shortened V by 2 bases and J by 5 bases, and 9 bases separated the two germline ends. Germline V gene sequence: CDR1 MNHEY, CDR2 SMNVEV (reference sequence). The CDR3 DNA reads as TGTGCCAGCAGTTTAATACCCGAGACTGAAGCTTTCTTT. Translating it yields CASSLIPETEAFF.

The chain carries TRBV6-1 and TRBJ2-1; no clear D gene. Trimming removed 6 bases from V and 4 bases from J, with 10 bases in between. The CDR3 is made up of 13 amino acids. From germline, CDR1 is MNHNS and CDR2 SASEGT. DNA of the CDR3: TGTGCCAGCAGGTACCAGTCTTACAATGAGCAGTTCTTC. This sequence encodes CASRYQSYNEQFF.

The CDR3 loop is CASSQGLNNEQFF. The CDR3 nucleotides read TGTGCCAGCAGCCAGGGACTGAACAATGAGCAGTTCTTC. The rearrangement uses TRBV6-5 and TRBJ2-1; TRBD2 is a possible D gene (6 bases). The CDR3 extends over 13 amino acids. Germline V gives CDR1 MNHEY, CDR2 SVGAGI. Trimming took 6 bases from V and 5 from J, leaving 11 bases between them.

This clone was seen just once. This chain uses TRBV5-1 with TRBJ2-7; D is possibly TRBD2 (5 bases). V dropped 2 bases and J dropped 6 bases, with 9 bases sitting between them. The CDR3 contains 12 residues. Germline V gene sequence: CDR1 SGHRS, CDR2 YFSETQ. DNA for the CDR3: TGCGCCAGCAGCTTACCGGGATCCGAGCAGTACTTC. This gives the protein CASSLPGSEQYF.

Concerning this clone itself: Other nucleotide sequences from this sample produce the same CDR3. The J gene is TRBJ2-3, the V gene TRBV5-1, with 8 bases that match TRBD2. V was clipped by 4 bases and J by 6 bases; unmatched bases: 10. In germline, CDR1 is SGHRS, CDR2 YFSETQ. CDR3 length: 15 residues. CDR3 loop: CASSPGLAVTDTQYF. As DNA, the CDR3 is TGCGCCAGCAGCCCCGGACTAGCTGTAACGGATACGCAGTATTTT.

This chain joins TRBV11-2 and TRBJ2-2; no definite D call. The CDR3 is 17 residues long. Trimming took off 0 bases at V and 2 bases at J, with 13 bases between the two ends. Germline-derived CDR1 and CDR2 are SGHAT and FQNNGV. In DNA, the CDR3 is TGTGCCAGCAGCTTAGATCTCGGCAGGCTCAACACCGGGGAGCTGTTTTTT. The encoded protein is CASSLDLGRLNTGELFF.

CDR3 region: CASSDPFRGNDQPQHF. The CDR3 DNA reads TGTGCCAGCAGTGACCCCTTCAGGGGGAACGATCAGCCCCAGCATTTT. The chain recombines TRBV6-1 with TRBJ1-5; 7 nucleotides line up with TRBD1. The CDR3 extends over 16 amino acids. The trim removed 3 bases at V and 5 bases at J, leaving 10 bases unmatched. Looked up from germline, CDR1 is MNHNS and CDR2 is SASEGT.

This chain joins TRBV11-3 and TRBJ1-1; 9 bases agree with TRBD1. Unmatched junction bases numbered 10, after V lost 6 bases and J lost 8 bases. CDR3 size: 14 residues. The germline V gene encodes CDR1 SGHNT and CDR2 YENEEA. CDR3 nucleotides: TGTGCCAGCAGATACACCCGGGACAGGGCGGAAGCTTTCTTT. This codes for CASRYTRDRAEAFF.

The chain uses TRBV4-2 and TRBJ1-1, with 7 bases fitting TRBD1. V trimming: 8 bases; J trimming: 9 bases; junction bases outside the gene matches: 6. Germline values: CDR1 LGHNA, CDR2 YNFKEQ. The CDR3 consists of 11 residues. The CDR3 DNA sequence: TGTGCCAGCCAAGGGGGCAGAAAAGCTTTCTTT. Translation: CASQGGRKAFF.

In this sample, this clone turned up a few times. J is TRBJ1-2 and V is TRBV5-4, with TRBD1 matching over 8 bases. Germline V gene lookup returns CDR1 SGHNT and CDR2 YYREEE (reference sequence). J lost 2 bases, V lost 4 bases, and 4 bases had no gene match. The length of the CDR3 is 14 residues. The CDR3 here is CASSPGQANYGYTF. The CDR3 region has the DNA TGTGCCAGCAGCCCGGGACAGGCAAACTATGGCTACACCTTC. Drawing the rest from reference TRBV5-4 and TRBJ1-2, the complete variable domain is ETGVTQSPTHLIKTRGQQVTLRCSSQSGHNTVSWYQQALGQGPQFIFQYYREEENGRGNFPPRFSGLQFPNYSSELNVNALELDDSALYLCASSPGQANYGYTFGSGTRLTVV.

Only one count was recorded for this clone. The chain has TRBV19 and TRBJ1-3; D is unresolved. The germline V and J ends were trimmed by 7 bases and 0 bases, with 13 bases remaining between them. CDR3 size: 15 residues. Germline values: CDR1 LNHDA, CDR2 SQIVND (reference sequence). The CDR3 coding sequence is TGTGCCAGTACTACCCTGAAGCTCTCTGGAAACACCATATATTTT. Translation: CASTTLKLSGNTIYF.

The CDR3 DNA sequence: TGTGCCAGCGGGGGAGGAGGGGTGGGCTACACCTTC. Amino acid sequence: CASGGGGVGYTF. The chain couples TRBV9 to TRBJ1-2; D is possibly TRBD1 (5 bases). Between the trimmed V and J ends, which lost 7 bases and 8 bases, there was a span of 15 bases. This CDR3 is 12 amino acids long. CDR1 SGDLS and CDR2 YYNGEE come from the germline V gene.

The rearrangement joins TRBV19 to TRBJ2-3, with TRBD2 identical over 7 bases. V gave up 10 bases and J gave up 6 bases; unmatched junction bases: 13. CDR1 and CDR2 (germline): LNHDA, SQIVND (reference sequence). The CDR3 extends over 14 amino acids. CDR3: CATRRVGEGDTQYF. CDR3 in DNA: TGTGCCACCCGTCGTGTCGGGGAGGGGGATACGCAGTATTTT. Full variable domain (rest looked up from reference TRBV19 and TRBJ2-3): DGGITQSPKYLFRKEGQNVTLSCEQNLNHDAMYWYRQDPGQGLRLIYYSQIVNDFQKGDIAEGYSVSREKKESFPLTVTSAQKNPTAFYLCATRRVGEGDTQYFGPGTRLTVL.

This chain uses TRBV4-1 with TRBJ2-7, with 7 bases fitting TRBD2. The germline V gene has CDR1 MGHRA and CDR2 YSYEKL. V was pared by 0 bases and J by 2 bases, with 10 bases of the junction left unmatched. The CDR3 runs 17 residues. The CDR3 is CASSQESGSGPPYEQYF. The CDR3 nucleotides are TGCGCCAGCAGCCAAGAAAGTGGTAGCGGGCCCCCCTACGAGCAGTACTTC.

This clone was counted only a few times. The chain's CDR3 is CASSASHSGTDNSPLHF. The CDR3 bases are TGTGCCAGCAGCGCGTCGCATTCCGGGACAGACAATTCACCCCTCCACTTT. The rearrangement uses TRBV9 and TRBJ1-6; 7 positions match TRBD1. Germline CDR1 and CDR2: SGDLS and YYNGEE. The CDR3 runs 17 residues. Trimming cost V 3 bases and J 7 bases; bases outside gene matches: 13.

The V and J genes are TRBV9 and TRBJ2-6; 7 positions agree with TRBD2. Germline V gene data show CDR1 as SGDLS and CDR2 as YYNGEE. CDR3 length: 18 residues. Germline trimming cut 0 bases from V and 2 bases from J; bases unmatched to any gene: 8. The CDR3: CASSVVPVGGTGANVLTF. Here the CDR3 DNA reads TGTGCCAGCAGCGTAGTACCGGTGGGGGGGACTGGGGCCAACGTCCTGACTTTC.

This chain connects TRBV27 to TRBJ1-1, with a weak D call TRBD1 (6 bases). The CDR3 covers 19 residues. Germline V gene lookup returns CDR1 MNHEY and CDR2 SMNVEV (reference sequence). The ends were cut back, 0 bases at V and 4 bases at J, with 24 bases in the middle. The chain's CDR3 is CASSLSGGQGRARGTEAFF. Written as DNA, the CDR3 is TGTGCCAGCAGTTTATCAGGGGGTCAGGGGAGGGCCAGAGGCACTGAAGCTTTCTTT.

The V and J genes are TRBV11-2 and TRBJ2-5; 9 nucleotides match TRBD1. Germline V gives CDR1 SGHAT, CDR2 FQNNGV. The CDR3 is 17 amino acids. The ends lost 3 bases at V and 3 bases at J; junction bases unmatched: 11. The CDR3 sequence: CASSFTGGAIGKETQYF. In nucleotides, the CDR3 is TGTGCCAGCAGCTTCACAGGGGGCGCGATCGGCAAAGAGACCCAGTACTTC.

The chain recombines TRBV19 with TRBJ1-6; D uncertain. Germline V gene data show CDR1 as LNHDA and CDR2 as SQIVND (reference sequence). The CDR3 is made up of 17 amino acids. V lost 5 bases and J 1 base, leaving 15 bases between the germline ends. The CDR3 protein is CASSPWARRSYNSPLHF. CDR3 in DNA: TGTGCCAGTAGTCCCTGGGCAAGGCGATCCTATAATTCACCCCTCCACTTT.

J is TRBJ1-2 and V is TRBV9, with a possible D match to TRBD1 (5 bases). Germline CDR1 and CDR2: SGDLS and YYNGEE. The CDR3 covers 15 residues. The V end lost 2 bases, the J end lost 2 bases, and 13 bases lay between the germline ends. CDR3 coding DNA: TGTGCCAGCAGCGTTGGTCTGGGGGGAAACTATGGCTACACCTTC. Its translation: CASSVGLGGNYGYTF.

The chain couples TRBV6-5 to TRBJ2-2; D remains ambiguous. V was shortened by 0 bases and J by 9 bases, with 11 bases between the two germline ends. This CDR3 has 14 residues. Germline CDR1 reads MNHEY; CDR2 reads SVGAGI. The CDR3 loop is CASSYSVQPWELFF. The CDR3 nucleotides are TGTGCCAGCAGTTACTCTGTACAGCCCTGGGAGCTGTTTTTT.

The count of this clone is one. The chain carries TRBV27 and TRBJ2-3; 7 bases map to TRBD2. The CDR3 covers 14 residues. The J segment lost 1 base and the V segment lost 6 bases, leaving 4 bases of the junction unmatched. The germline V gene has CDR1 MNHEY and CDR2 SMNVEV (reference sequence). CDR3 sequence (DNA): TGTGCCAGCAGCCGCCGGGGGGGCACAGATACGCAGTATTTT. Its translation is CASSRRGGTDTQYF.